This T cell receptor beta chain was identified in a study of T cell responses to AZD1222 COVID-19 vaccine. Study findings and constraints: Donors skewed white British and female; clonal diversity was possibly underestimated.

Sequencing used immunoSEQ multiplex PCR; TCRdb keeps in-frame clones, though not all of them. The repertoire holds approximately 89,000 clones, with about 92% as singletons. In its sample, this clone is medium-sized (0.01 to 0.1%). The antigen remains unidentified. In germline, CDR1 is LGHDT, CDR2 YNNKEL (reference sequence). V was clipped by 4 bases and J by 4 bases; unmatched bases: 9. This CDR3 has 17 amino acids. This material consisted of peripheral blood, taken on day 0 of AZD1222 vaccination. This rearrangement joins TRBV3-1 (or the pseudogene TRBV3-2) to TRBJ2-7, with 14 bases aligning to TRBD2. This sequence originates from an adult in good health. CDR3 sequence (DNA): TGTGCCAGCAGCCGGACCGGAGGGACTAGCGGGAGTTACGAGCAGTACTTC. Translating gives CASSRTGGTSGSYEQYF.